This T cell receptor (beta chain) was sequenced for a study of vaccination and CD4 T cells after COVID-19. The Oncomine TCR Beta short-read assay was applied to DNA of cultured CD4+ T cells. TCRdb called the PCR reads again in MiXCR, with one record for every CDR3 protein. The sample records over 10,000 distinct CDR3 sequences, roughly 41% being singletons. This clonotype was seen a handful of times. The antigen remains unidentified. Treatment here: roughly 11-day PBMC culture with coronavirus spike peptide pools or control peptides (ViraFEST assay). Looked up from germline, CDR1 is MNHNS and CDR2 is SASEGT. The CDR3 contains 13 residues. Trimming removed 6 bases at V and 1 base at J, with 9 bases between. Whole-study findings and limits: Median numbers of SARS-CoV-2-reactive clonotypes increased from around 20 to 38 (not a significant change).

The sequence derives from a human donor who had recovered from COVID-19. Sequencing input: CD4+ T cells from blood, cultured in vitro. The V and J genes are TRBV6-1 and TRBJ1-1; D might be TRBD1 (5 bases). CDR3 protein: CASSKGRNTEAFF. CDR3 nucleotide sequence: TGTGCCAGCAGCAAGGGGCGGAACACTGAAGCTTTCTTT.